Each of the 8 T cell receptor beta chains below was sequenced from the same sample in a study of blood T cell repertoires in COVID-19. TCRdb keeps only in-frame clones here, not all; method: immunoSEQ multiplex PCR. Seen here are under 250,000 clones, about 86% observed once, and the top ten hold 7% to 10%. The specimen was peripheral blood. These TCRs come from a woman aged 50 to 60 with acute or convalescent COVID-19.

The V call is TRBV15, the J call TRBJ1-1, with no clear D. Per germline, CDR1 LNHNV and CDR2 YYDKDF (reference sequence). This CDR3 region has 15 residues. Trimming removed 0 bases from V and 7 bases from J, with 15 bases in between. The CDR3 reads CATSRDGTAQVEAFF. In DNA, the CDR3 is TGTGCCACCAGCAGAGATGGAACCGCCCAGGTTGAAGCTTTCTTT.

V gene TRBV10-3 combines with J gene TRBJ2-7, with TRBD1 identical over 8 bases. Germline CDR1 reads ENHRY; CDR2 reads SYGVKD. The CDR3 is made up of 13 amino acids. V dropped 8 bases and J dropped 3; count of bases not matched to a gene: 6. For the CDR3, the DNA is TGTGCCATCGGAACAGGGGGAGACTACGAGCAGTACTTC. The encoded protein is CAIGTGGDYEQYF.

V gene TRBV29-1 combines with J gene TRBJ2-3; D unclear. The V gene lost 6 bases and the J gene lost 0 bases, with 19 bases spanning the gap. Germline V lookup: CDR1 SQVTM, CDR2 ANQGSEA. The CDR3 runs 16 residues. The CDR3 sequence: CSVTFDGFGSTDTQYF. CDR3 bases: TGCAGCGTAACCTTCGACGGGTTTGGGAGCACAGATACGCAGTATTTT.

This clone has a handful of counts. The CDR3, as DNA: TGTGCCAGCTCACCCGAAGTTCTCAGCGCAGGGGTCGGGGCCAACGTCCTGACTTTC. It specifies CASSPEVLSAGVGANVLTF. The J gene is TRBJ2-6, the V gene TRBV18, with D maybe TRBD1 (6 bases). The CDR3 runs 19 residues. Germline loops: CDR1 KGHSH, CDR2 LQKENI. Between the trimmed V and J ends, which lost 3 bases and 4 bases, there was a span of 22 bases.

This chain uses TRBV6-6 with TRBJ2-4; possible D gene TRBD1, 6 bases. This CDR3 has 16 residues. The ends were cut back, 4 bases at V and 7 bases at J, with 20 bases in the middle. From germline, CDR1 is MNHNY and CDR2 SVGAGI (reference sequence). The CDR3 bases are TGTGCCAGCAGTTCAGGGGATTACGGGCCTAGCAACATTCAGTACTTC. Amino acid sequence: CASSSGDYGPSNIQYF.

The chain recombines TRBV30 with TRBJ2-3; a weak D match, TRBD2 (6 bases). CDR1 and CDR2 (germline): GTSNPN, SVGIG (reference sequence). The CDR3 sequence is 14 residues long. Trimming pared 3 bases from V and 3 bases from J, leaving 13 bases between. The CDR3, as DNA: TGTGCCTGGAGGGGAGGTCTAACAACAGATACGCAGTATTTT. As protein: CAWRGGLTTDTQYF.

The rearrangement links TRBV28 to TRBJ2-1; 7 bases fit TRBD2. This CDR3 region has 19 residues. Germline CDR1 and CDR2: MDHEN and SYDVKM. V shed 5 bases and J 0 bases; nucleotides not matched to a gene: 16. The CDR3 region has the DNA TGTGCCAGCAGTGGGGTCTACGCGGGGGATATCTACTCCTACAATGAGCAGTTCTTC. Residues: CASSGVYAGDIYSYNEQFF.

This sequence joins TRBV3-1 (or the pseudogene TRBV3-2) and TRBJ1-2, with a weak D call TRBD1 (6 bases). V lost 4 bases to trimming and J lost 0 bases, with 12 bases between them. From germline, CDR1 is LGHDT and CDR2 YNNKEL (reference sequence). This CDR3 is built from 15 residues. The CDR3 region is CASSPTGRANYGYTF. The CDR3 bases are TGTGCCAGCAGCCCCACAGGGAGGGCTAACTATGGCTACACCTTC.